The T cell receptor beta chain described here comes from a study of post-analysis software for immune sequencing data. Across the study: Included among the disease courses, which were recorded for the cohort, were relapsing-remitting, secondary progressive and progressive-relapsing multiple sclerosis. Study-level findings and limits: A few TRBV segments (TRBV5-6, TRBV5-1 and TRBV20-1 among them) occurred more frequently in patients than in controls. Samples made in the same batch grouped tightly together by F measure. Among multiple sclerosis patients, normalized Chao1 diversity was significantly below that of controls.

The V segment lost 6 bases and the J segment 4 bases; nucleotides outside the gene matches: 10. This CDR3 spans 16 amino acids. Germline V gene lookup returns CDR1 MNHEY and CDR2 SVGEGT. The authors incorporated unique molecular identifiers into the TCR beta cDNA libraries. TCRdb itself ran the PCR reads through MiXCR, one entry per CDR3 protein. The sample yields roughly 650,000 distinct CDR3 sequences, about 60% seen once. About this clonotype itself: Its antigen is not identified.

The V gene is TRBV6-2 or TRBV6-3, the J gene TRBJ2-5; 11 bases line up with TRBD2. The sequencing sample was made of blood. The TCR comes from a girl between 2 and 10 years old with multiple sclerosis. CDR3 nucleotides: TGTGCCAGCAGCAAGACTAGCGGGGTTCTCGGAGAGACCCAGTACTTC. This gives the protein CASSKTSGVLGETQYF.